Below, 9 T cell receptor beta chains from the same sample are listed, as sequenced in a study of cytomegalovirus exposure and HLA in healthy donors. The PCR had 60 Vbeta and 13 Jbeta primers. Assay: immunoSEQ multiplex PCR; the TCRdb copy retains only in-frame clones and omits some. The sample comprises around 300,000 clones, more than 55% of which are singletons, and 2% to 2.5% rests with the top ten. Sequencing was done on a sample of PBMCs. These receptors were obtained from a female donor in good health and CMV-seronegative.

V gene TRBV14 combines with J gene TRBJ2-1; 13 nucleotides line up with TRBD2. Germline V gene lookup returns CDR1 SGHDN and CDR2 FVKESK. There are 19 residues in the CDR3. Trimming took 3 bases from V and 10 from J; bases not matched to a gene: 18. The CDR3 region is CASSQERVGLPGLAGEQFF. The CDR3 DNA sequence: TGTGCCAGCAGCCAGGAAAGGGTGGGACTCCCGGGACTAGCGGGGGAGCAGTTCTTC.

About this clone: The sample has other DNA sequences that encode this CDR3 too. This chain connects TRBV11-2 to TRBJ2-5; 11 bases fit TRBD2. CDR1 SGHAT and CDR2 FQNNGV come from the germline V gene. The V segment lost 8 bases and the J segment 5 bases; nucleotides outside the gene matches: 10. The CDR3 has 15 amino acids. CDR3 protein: CASLGTSGPRETQYF. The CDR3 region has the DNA TGTGCCAGCTTAGGGACTAGCGGTCCTAGGGAGACCCAGTACTTC.

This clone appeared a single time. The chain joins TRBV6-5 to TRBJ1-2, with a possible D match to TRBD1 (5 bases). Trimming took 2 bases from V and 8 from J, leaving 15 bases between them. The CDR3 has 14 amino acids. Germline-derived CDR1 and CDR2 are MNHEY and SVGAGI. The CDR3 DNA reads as TGTGCCAGCAGTTACGGGAGGGGAGTCCAAGGCTACACCTTC. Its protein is CASSYGRGVQGYTF.

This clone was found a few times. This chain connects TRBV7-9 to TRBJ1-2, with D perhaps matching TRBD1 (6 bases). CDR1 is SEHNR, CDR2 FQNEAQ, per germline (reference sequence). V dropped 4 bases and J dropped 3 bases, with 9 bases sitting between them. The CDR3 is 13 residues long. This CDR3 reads CASSSWTDYGYTF. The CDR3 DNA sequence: TGTGCCAGCAGCTCTTGGACAGACTATGGCTACACCTTC.

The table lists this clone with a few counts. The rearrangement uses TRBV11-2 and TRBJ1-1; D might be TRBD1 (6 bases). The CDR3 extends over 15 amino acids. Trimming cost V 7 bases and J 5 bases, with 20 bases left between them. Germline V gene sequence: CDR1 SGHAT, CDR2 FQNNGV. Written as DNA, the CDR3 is TGTGCCAGCACCTCAGTCAGGGGCAGAGGGACTGAAGCTTTCTTT. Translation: CASTSVRGRGTEAFF.

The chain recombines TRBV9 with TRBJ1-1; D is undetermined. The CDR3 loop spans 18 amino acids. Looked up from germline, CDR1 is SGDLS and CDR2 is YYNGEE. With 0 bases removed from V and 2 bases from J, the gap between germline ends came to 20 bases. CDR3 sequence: CASSVADSLSPFNTEAFF. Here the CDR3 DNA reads TGTGCCAGCAGCGTAGCCGACTCCCTCTCACCCTTTAACACTGAAGCTTTCTTT. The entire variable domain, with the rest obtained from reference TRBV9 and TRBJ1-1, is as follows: DSGVTQTPKHLITATGQRVTLRCSPRSGDLSVYWYQQSLDQGLQFLIQYYNGEERAKGNILERFSAQQFPDLHSELNLSSLELGDSALYFCASSVADSLSPFNTEAFFGQGTRLTVV.

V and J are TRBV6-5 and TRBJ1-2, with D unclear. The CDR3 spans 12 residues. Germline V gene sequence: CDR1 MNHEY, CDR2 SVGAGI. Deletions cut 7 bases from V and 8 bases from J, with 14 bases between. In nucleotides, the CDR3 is TGTGCCAGCAAAATGACGGGAGGGGGCTACACCTTC. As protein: CASKMTGGGYTF.

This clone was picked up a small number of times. In DNA form, the CDR3 reads TGTGCCAGCACAGCGGGAAGGTCAAACATTCAGTACTTC. It codes for CASTAGRSNIQYF. V gene TRBV2 combines with J gene TRBJ2-4, with 7 nucleotides matching TRBD2. V was pared by 7 bases and J by 6 bases, with 6 bases of the junction left unmatched. Germline V gives CDR1 SNHLY, CDR2 FYNNEI. The CDR3 extends over 13 amino acids.

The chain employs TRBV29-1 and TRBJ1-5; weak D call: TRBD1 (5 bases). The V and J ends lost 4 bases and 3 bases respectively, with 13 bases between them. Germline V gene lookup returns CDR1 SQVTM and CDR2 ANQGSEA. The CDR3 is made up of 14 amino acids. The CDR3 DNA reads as TGCAGCGTTGCTTCAGGGCTCTCCAATCAGCCCCAGCATTTT. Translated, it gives CSVASGLSNQPQHF.